This T cell receptor (beta chain) was sequenced in a study of blood T cell repertoires in COVID-19. Germline lookup yields CDR1 SGHTA and CDR2 FQGNSA. The length of the CDR3 is 18 residues. V was pared by 5 bases and J by 4 bases, with 17 bases of the junction left unmatched. Generated by immunoSEQ multiplex PCR, the TCRdb table keeps only in-frame clones and is missing some. The sample has 25,000 to 35,000 clones, more than 85% seen once. The sequence was collected from a human donor in a cohort sampled during active COVID-19. V and J are TRBV7-2 and TRBJ2-1; 7 bases align to TRBD2. The sequencing sample was made of peripheral blood. DNA of the CDR3: TGTGCCAGCAGCCTCTCCCCGGGAAGCGGGGCCGCTTACAATGAGCAGTTCTTC. Its translation: CASSLSPGSGAAYNEQFF. The full variable domain, in which reference TRBV7-2 and TRBJ2-1 provide the parts outside the CDR3, is GAGVSQSPSNKVTEKGKDVELRCDPISGHTALYWYRQSLGQGLEFLIYFQGNSAPDKSGLPSDRFSAERTGGSVSTLTIQRTQQEDSAVYLCASSLSPGSGAAYNEQFFGPGTRLTVL.